This TCR beta chain was sequenced for a study of T cells in Graves' hyperthyroidism and ophthalmopathy. Study details: At the time of initial diagnosis and before any treatment, peripheral blood was collected.

Study-wide results and limits: In blood, most of the thyroid clonotypes expanded above 0.001 were also present. By a 13 V-J model, ophthalmopathy was set apart from stable hyperthyroidism.

The authors deemed Graves' hyperthyroidism stable absent ophthalmopathy progression within 18 months. The investigators amplified TCR beta CDR3 regions from RNA transcripts. In the first-round RT-PCR of the TCR CDR3, the HTBI primer set was used. A single record per CDR3 protein comes from TCRdb applying MiXCR to the multiplex PCR reads. The profile covers around 190,000 distinct CDR3 sequences, with around 16% appearing a single time and roughly 49% taken by the ten largest. Germline trimming cut 3 bases from V and 1 base from J; bases unmatched to any gene: 2. Per germline, CDR1 KGHDR and CDR2 SFDVKD. CDR3 length: 17 residues. This clonotype was counted many times. Its antigen is currently unknown.

The sequencing sample was made of blood. This TCR was recovered from a woman aged 50 to 60 with Graves' hyperthyroidism. V is TRBV24-1 and J is TRBJ2-5, with 15 bases aligning to TRBD2. The CDR3 region has the DNA TGTGCCACCAGTGATGGACTAGCGGGAGGGAGCCAAGAGACCCAGTACTTC. Residues: CATSDGLAGGSQETQYF.